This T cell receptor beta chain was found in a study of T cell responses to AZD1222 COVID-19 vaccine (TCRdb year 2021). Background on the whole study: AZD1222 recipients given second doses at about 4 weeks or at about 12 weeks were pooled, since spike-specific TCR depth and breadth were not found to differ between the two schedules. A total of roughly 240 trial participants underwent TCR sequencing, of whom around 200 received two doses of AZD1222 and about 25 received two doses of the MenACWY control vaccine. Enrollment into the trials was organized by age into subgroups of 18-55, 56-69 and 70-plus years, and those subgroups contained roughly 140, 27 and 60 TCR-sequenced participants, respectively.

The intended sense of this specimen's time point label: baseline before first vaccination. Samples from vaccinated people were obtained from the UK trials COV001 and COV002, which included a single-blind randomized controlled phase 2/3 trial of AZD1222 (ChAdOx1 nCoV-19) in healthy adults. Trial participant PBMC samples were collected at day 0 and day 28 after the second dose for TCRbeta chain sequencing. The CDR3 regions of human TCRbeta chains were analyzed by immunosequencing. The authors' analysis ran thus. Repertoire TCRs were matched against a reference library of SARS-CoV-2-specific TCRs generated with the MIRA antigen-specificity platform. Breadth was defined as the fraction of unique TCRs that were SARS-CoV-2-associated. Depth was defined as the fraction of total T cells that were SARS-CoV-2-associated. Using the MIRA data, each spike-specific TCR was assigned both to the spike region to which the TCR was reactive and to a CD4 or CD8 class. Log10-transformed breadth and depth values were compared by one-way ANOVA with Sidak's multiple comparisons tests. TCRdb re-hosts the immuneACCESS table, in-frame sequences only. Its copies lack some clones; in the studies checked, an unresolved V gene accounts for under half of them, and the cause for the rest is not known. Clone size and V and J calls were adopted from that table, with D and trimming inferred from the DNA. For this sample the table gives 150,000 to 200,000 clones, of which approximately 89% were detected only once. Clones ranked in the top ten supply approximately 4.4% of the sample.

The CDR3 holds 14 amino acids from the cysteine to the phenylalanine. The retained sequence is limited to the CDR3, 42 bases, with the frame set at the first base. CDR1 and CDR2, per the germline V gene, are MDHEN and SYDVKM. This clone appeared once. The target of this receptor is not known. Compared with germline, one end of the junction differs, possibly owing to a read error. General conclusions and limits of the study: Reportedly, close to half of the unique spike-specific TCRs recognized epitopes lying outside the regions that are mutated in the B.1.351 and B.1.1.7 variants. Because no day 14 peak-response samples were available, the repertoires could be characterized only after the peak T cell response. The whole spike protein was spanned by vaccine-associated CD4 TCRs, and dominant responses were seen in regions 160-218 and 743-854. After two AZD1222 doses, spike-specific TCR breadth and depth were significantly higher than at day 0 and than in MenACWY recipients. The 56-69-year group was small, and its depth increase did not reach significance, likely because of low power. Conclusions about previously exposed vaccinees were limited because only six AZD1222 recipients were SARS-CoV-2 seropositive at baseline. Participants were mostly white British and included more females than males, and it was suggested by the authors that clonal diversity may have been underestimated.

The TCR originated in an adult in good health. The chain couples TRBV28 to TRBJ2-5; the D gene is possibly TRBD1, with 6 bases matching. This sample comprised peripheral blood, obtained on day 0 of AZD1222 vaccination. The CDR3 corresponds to CASSPTGYQETQYF. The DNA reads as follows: TGTGCCAGCAGTCCAACAGGGTACCAGGAGACCCAGTACTTC.